Following are 7 T cell receptor beta chains from one sample sequenced in a study of blood T cell repertoires in COVID-19. Sequencing used immunoSEQ multiplex PCR; TCRdb keeps in-frame clones, though not all of them. Here the sample spans approximately 260,000 clones, roughly 89% being singletons. Sequencing used peripheral blood. All receptors come from a woman aged 40 to 55 who had recovered from COVID-19.

The chain uses TRBV5-4 and TRBJ2-3; no definite D call. This CDR3 is 14 amino acids long. CDR1 SGHNT and CDR2 YYREEE come from the germline V gene (reference sequence). The ends were cut back, 5 bases at V and 5 bases at J, with 15 bases in the middle. The CDR3 sequence is CASRMGHREDTQYF. CDR3 DNA: TGTGCCAGCAGGATGGGCCATAGAGAAGATACGCAGTATTTT.

The chain links TRBV19 to TRBJ1-2; possibly TRBD1 for D (6 bases). The V gene's germline CDR1 is LNHDA and CDR2 SQIVND (reference sequence). Trimming removed 6 bases from V and 5 bases from J, with 19 bases in between. The CDR3 is 15 residues long. The CDR3 nucleotides read TGTGCCAGTAGCCTTCCCGGGGGGCGGGAATATGGCTACACCTTC. Translated, it gives CASSLPGGREYGYTF.

V usage is TRBV4-1 and J usage is TRBJ1-2, with D maybe TRBD1 (5 bases). The CDR3 length is 15 residues. Per the germline V gene, CDR1 is MGHRA and CDR2 is YSYEKL. Trimming removed 0 bases at V and 0 bases at J, with 8 bases between. This chain's CDR3 is CASSQDDRTNYGYTF. CDR3 nucleotides: TGCGCCAGCAGCCAAGATGACAGAACTAACTATGGCTACACCTTC.

This rearrangement joins TRBV5-1 to TRBJ2-7; D is unresolved. V gave up 0 bases and J gave up 3 bases, with 10 bases separating them. Germline CDR1 reads SGHRS; CDR2 reads YFSETQ. The CDR3 covers 14 residues. Here the CDR3 DNA reads TGCGCCAGCAGCTTGGAACACGGAGACTACGAGCAGTACTTC. Translating it yields CASSLEHGDYEQYF.

V is TRBV9 and J is TRBJ2-7; a weak D match, TRBD1 (6 bases). The CDR3 is made up of 15 amino acids. Germline V gene data show CDR1 as SGDLS and CDR2 as YYNGEE. V dropped 0 bases and J dropped 1 base, with 11 bases sitting between them. The CDR3 nucleotides are TGTGCCAGCAGCGTAGCCCCCGGACAGTCCTACGAGCAGTACTTC. This encodes CASSVAPGQSYEQYF.

V gene TRBV28 combines with J gene TRBJ2-7, with 7 bases that match TRBD2. Unmatched junction bases numbered 5, after V lost 6 bases and J lost 3 bases. The CDR3 covers 13 residues. Germline V gives CDR1 MDHEN, CDR2 SYDVKM. The CDR3 nucleotides are TGTGCCAGCAGATCGGGGGGAAGCTACGAGCAGTACTTC. This sequence encodes CASRSGGSYEQYF.

The chain recombines TRBV12-3 or TRBV12-4 with TRBJ1-2; the D gene is possibly TRBD1 (6 bases). V lost 6 bases to trimming and J lost 6 bases, with 14 bases between them. The CDR3 is made up of 13 amino acids. CDR3 sequence (DNA): TGTGCCAGCAGCCGATACAGGGCTGATGGCTACACCTTC. This encodes CASSRYRADGYTF.